This TCR beta chain was captured by sequencing in a study of T cells in tumors after PD-1 blockade. Study context: No patient had prior checkpoint blockade, systemic immunosuppression, or radiotherapy within 4 weeks. During anti-PD-1 treatment, some patients continued daily vismodegib 150 mg.

The method was immunoSEQ multiplex PCR; TCRdb's version includes in-frame clones alone and lacks a portion of them. The sample comprises about 60,000 clones, around two thirds of which are singletons, and approximately 4.8% rests with the top ten. Germline CDR1 PRHDT, CDR2 FYEKMQ (reference sequence). CDR3 size: 14 residues. The V gene end was trimmed by 6 bases and the J gene end by 5 bases; junction bases not matched to a gene: 8. This specimen was PBMCs, taken after anti-PD-1 treatment. The chain joins TRBV13 to TRBJ2-7, with TRBD1 identical over 9 bases. The receptor's source is a human donor with basal cell carcinoma. For the CDR3, the DNA is TGTGCCAGCAGTGCACAGGGGGCGTGGGACGAGCAGTACTTC. It encodes CASSAQGAWDEQYF.